Listed below are T cell receptor beta chains from one sample, sequenced in a study of blood T cell repertoires in COVID-19. Only in-frame clones appear in the TCRdb table, and some are missing; sequencing was by immunoSEQ multiplex PCR. This table has under 150,000 clones, approximately 81% appearing once. What was sequenced was PBMCs or T cells enriched from blood (not recorded which). The origin of the receptors is a man between 40 and 49 years old with acute COVID-19. Each CDR3 is given with its conserved first and last residue. The D gene is left open where the match is weak. Size tells how often a clone was seen (once, few, many) or the class of an expanded clone, and some rows leave it out.

clone_size	d_call	v_call	j_call	cdr3_aa	cdr3_nt
.	TRBD1	TRBV6-5	TRBJ2-7	CASSQTGQGHEQYF	TGTGCCAGCAGTCAGACGGGACAGGGCCACGAGCAGTACTTC
.	.	TRBV7-6	TRBJ2-2	CASSLGRVNTGELFF	TGTGCCAGCAGCTTAGGCAGGGTTAACACCGGGGAGCTGTTTTTT
.	TRBD2	TRBV4-3	TRBJ2-1	CASSQVTGGSYNEQFF	TGCGCCAGCAGCCAAGTTACGGGGGGCTCCTACAATGAGCAGTTCTTC
.	TRBD1	TRBV9	TRBJ2-6	CASSFRTGSSGANVLTF	TGTGCCAGCAGCTTTCGGACAGGGAGCTCTGGGGCCAACGTCCTGACTTTC
.	.	TRBV7-2	TRBJ1-5	CASSLTGFQPQHF	TGTGCCAGCAGCTTGACAGGTTTTCAGCCCCAGCATTTT
.	.	TRBV28	TRBJ2-7	CASKLLRGAAYEQYF	TGTGCCAGCAAGCTCCTCCGGGGGGCAGCCTACGAGCAGTACTTC
.	TRBD2	TRBV24-1	TRBJ2-1	CATSDAAGGPYNEQFF	TGTGCCACCAGTGATGCAGCGGGAGGGCCTTACAATGAGCAGTTCTTC
.	TRBD2	TRBV5-4	TRBJ2-7	CASSLWGGYEQYF	TGTGCCAGCAGCTTATGGGGGGGCTACGAGCAGTACTTC
.	TRBD1	TRBV30	TRBJ1-5	CAWSVRDRGYQPQHF	TGTGCCTGGAGTGTACGGGACAGGGGTTATCAGCCCCAGCATTTT
.	.	TRBV28	TRBJ2-7	CASSLEPDLAYEQYF	TGTGCCAGCAGTTTGGAGCCGGATCTTGCCTACGAGCAGTACTTC
.	TRBD1	TRBV5-1	TRBJ1-1	CASSLRQGATEAFF	TGCGCCAGCAGCTTGAGACAGGGGGCGACTGAAGCTTTCTTT
.	.	TRBV5-1	TRBJ1-2	CASSGGWNYGYTF	TGCGCCAGCAGCGGAGGGTGGAACTATGGCTACACCTTC
many	.	TRBV29-1	TRBJ2-2	CSVARGTSTGELFF	TGCAGCGTTGCCCGAGGCACGTCCACCGGGGAGCTGTTTTTT
once	.	TRBV7-8	TRBJ1-2	CASSYPLEGYGYTF	TGTGCCAGCAGCTATCCCCTGGAGGGCTATGGCTACACCTTC
.	TRBD1	TRBV10-3	TRBJ2-7	CAISTGGQGGNEQYF	TGTGCCATCAGTACCGGAGGACAGGGGGGTAACGAGCAGTACTTC
.	TRBD2	TRBV7-2	TRBJ2-1	CASSPGTSGVGRSYNEQFF	TGTGCCAGCAGCCCCGGGACTAGCGGGGTGGGCCGCTCCTACAATGAGCAGTTCTTC
.	.	TRBV24-1	TRBJ1-2	CATSDLNMRGYTF	TGTGCCACCAGTGATTTGAATATGAGGGGCTACACCTTC
.	TRBD2	TRBV7-2	TRBJ2-7	CASSLMAGGRTYYEQYF	TGTGCCAGCAGCTTAATGGCGGGAGGCCGAACCTACTACGAGCAGTACTTC
.	.	TRBV7-9	TRBJ2-3	CASSLGLEGTDTQYF	TGTGCCAGCAGCTTAGGACTAGAAGGCACAGATACGCAGTATTTT
.	TRBD2	TRBV7-6	TRBJ2-1	CASSGGISYNEQFF	TGTGCCAGTTCCGGGGGGATCTCCTACAATGAGCAGTTCTTC
.	TRBD1	TRBV6-5	TRBJ2-1	CASSYGTGGYNEQFF	TGTGCCAGCAGTTACGGTACAGGGGGATACAATGAGCAGTTCTTC
.	.	TRBV27	TRBJ2-1	CASSLAGRFNEQFF	TGTGCCAGCAGTTTAGCAGGCCGATTCAATGAGCAGTTCTTC
.	TRBD1	TRBV18	TRBJ2-3	CASSRSAGGADTQYF	TGTGCCAGCTCACGCTCGGCAGGGGGTGCAGATACGCAGTATTTT